This T cell receptor (beta chain) is from a study of T cell responses to AZD1222 COVID-19 vaccine (dated by TCRdb to about 2021). In the study overall: TCR sequencing was performed for roughly 240 trial participants, of whom approximately 200 were given two doses of AZD1222 and around 26 were given two doses of MenACWY control vaccine. Enrollment into the trials was organized by age into subgroups of 18-55, 56-69 and 70-plus years, and those subgroups contained about 160, 30 and 59 TCR-sequenced participants, respectively. Overall results and qualifications from the work: Conclusions about previously exposed vaccinees are limited because only 5 or 6 AZD1222 recipients were SARS-CoV-2 seropositive at baseline. After two AZD1222 doses, spike-specific TCR breadth and depth were significantly higher than at day 0 and than in MenACWY recipients. Most participants were white British and females outnumbered males, and the authors suggested that clonal diversity may have been underestimated. In the small 56-69-year group, the increase in depth fell short of significance, most likely because of low power. Vaccine-associated CD4 TCRs spanned the whole spike protein, with dominant responses in regions 160-218 and 743-854. Nearly half of unique spike-specific TCRs reportedly recognized epitopes outside regions mutated in the B.1.351 and B.1.1.7 variants. Because no day 14 peak-response samples were available, the repertoires could be characterized only after the peak T cell response.

The CDR3 regions of human TCRbeta chains were subjected to immunosequencing. The source study handled its data this way. Repertoire TCRs were matched against a reference library of SARS-CoV-2-specific TCRs generated with the MIRA antigen-specificity platform. Breadth meant the fraction of unique TCRs that were SARS-CoV-2-associated, whereas depth meant the fraction of total T cells that were SARS-CoV-2-associated. Using the MIRA data, each spike-specific TCR was mapped to the spike region that the TCR reacts to and placed in a CD4 or CD8 class. Log10-transformed breadth and depth values were compared by one-way ANOVA with Sidak's multiple comparisons tests. As stored in TCRdb, this immuneACCESS dataset retains in-frame rearrangements with V and J assigned. A fraction of the clones does not appear; measured against another copy, unresolved V genes explain less than half of the discrepancy, and the remainder lacks a known reason. V and J calls and clone size come straight from that table; D and trimming were deduced from the DNA. This sample lists around 270,000 clones; approximately 94% were detected once. The ten largest clones take up 0.55% of the sample.

CDR1 LNHDA and CDR2 SQIVND were looked up in the germline V gene (reference sequence). Cut back by 5 bases and 2 bases, the V and J ends lie 9 bases apart. The CDR3, cysteine through phenylalanine, is 13 amino acids long. Kept here is only the CDR3 DNA, which spans 39 bases and is read in frame from base 1. The sample's time point label is to be understood as: about 28 days (+/-7) after the second vaccine dose. AZD1222 recipients whose second dose came at about 4 weeks and those whose second dose came at about 12 weeks were combined into one group, since spike-specific TCR depth and breadth did not differ between the two schedules. Vaccinee samples came from UK trials COV001 and COV002, including a single-blind randomized controlled phase 2/3 trial of AZD1222 (ChAdOx1 nCoV-19) in healthy adults. Trial participant PBMC samples were collected at day 0 and day 28 after the second dose for TCRbeta chain sequencing.

A remark on this clone: Its antigen is unknown. No much larger clonotype is one base removed from it; base qualities were not supplied.

This TCR was sampled from an adult who received the AZD1222 COVID-19 vaccine. The chain is encoded by TRBV19 joined to TRBJ1-1; the D gene cannot be named for sure. The input for sequencing was peripheral blood, taken 28 days after the second AZD1222 dose. In nucleotide form, the sequence is TGTGCCAGTAGTCTCGGACCAAACACTGAAGCTTTCTTT. This gives the protein CASSLGPNTEAFF.